This T cell receptor (beta chain) was observed in a study of T cell responses to AZD1222 COVID-19 vaccine. Study results and limitations: Rises in breadth and depth of Spike-specific TCRs came after two AZD1222 doses.

Data came from immunoSEQ multiplex PCR; TCRdb stores just in-frame clones and leaves some out. Seen here are approximately 89,000 clones, roughly 88% observed once, and the top ten hold 2.8%. About this clone: Its antigen is as yet unknown.

This sample comprised peripheral blood, obtained on day 0 of AZD1222 vaccination. The clonotype comes from an adult in good health.

For the CDR3, the DNA is TGTGCCAGCAGTGACGAACAATTTAGCTCCTATAATTCACCCCTCCACTTT. This codes for CASSDEQFSSYNSPLHF. V gene TRBV6-1 combines with J gene TRBJ1-6; D is unresolved. V shed 3 bases and J shed 0 bases, with 12 bases lying between them. The CDR3 spans 17 residues. The germline CDR1 and CDR2 sequences are MNHNS and SASEGT.